This TCR beta chain is from a study of CD8+CD57+ T cells in acquired aplastic anemia. The V end was cut by 0 bases, the J end by 1 base, with 5 bases between. The CDR3 is made up of 13 amino acids. Germline V gene data show CDR1 as DFQATT and CDR2 as SNEGSKA (reference sequence). At least ten counts were recorded for this clonotype. What it binds is not known. In patients chosen for sequencing, flow cytometry had shown CD8+CD57+ cell expansion. The TCR beta profiling, which covered VDJ combination and CDR3 sequence, was carried out using genomic DNA as the template. MiXCR was run by TCRdb on the reads, yielding one entry per CDR3 protein. Counted here are around 180,000 distinct CDR3 sequences, approximately 52% occurring once; the ten biggest clones make up about 1.8%. Whole-study results and caveats: Between patients and controls, CD8+ Simpson's diversity did not vary significantly.

The source is a human donor with aplastic anemia. The gene calls are TRBV20-1 and TRBJ2-3; D is ambiguous. The sequencing sample was made of sorted CD4+, CD8+, or CD8+CD57+ T cells (not recorded which) from PBMCs. CDR3 loop: CSARDHGTDTQYF. The CDR3 DNA reads TGCAGTGCTAGAGATCACGGCACAGATACGCAGTATTTT.